The rows below give T cell receptor beta chains drawn from one sample of a study of blood T cell repertoires in COVID-19. This table comes from immunoSEQ multiplex PCR, and its TCRdb copy is limited to in-frame clones, with some not included. This sample has some 88,000 clones, with more than 75% found just once. The sequenced sample was peripheral blood. Source of these receptors: a woman aged 70-85 years with acute or convalescent COVID-19. The CDR3 runs from the conserved cysteine through the conserved F or W. A D gene is named only where the DNA matches it firmly. Clone size is not always given. Where it is, it says once, few, many or a class for expanded clones.

v_call	d_call	j_call	clone_size	cdr3_nt	cdr3_aa
TRBV29-1	NA	TRBJ2-5	NA	TGCAGCGTTGAAAGTAGCGTAGGTGAGACCCAGTACTTC	CSVESSVGETQYF
TRBV28	TRBD2	TRBJ2-3	NA	TGTGCCAGCACTTCCACCGGCGGGAGGAGGGATACGCAGTATTTT	CASTSTGGRRDTQYF
TRBV2	NA	TRBJ1-1	NA	TGTGCCAGCAGTCAAGACAGAAGAATAGGTGAAGCTTTCTTT	CASSQDRRIGEAFF
TRBV12-3/TRBV12-4	NA	TRBJ1-1	NA	TGTGCCAGCAGCCCGCTATCCACTGAAGCTTTCTTT	CASSPLSTEAFF
TRBV24-1	TRBD1	TRBJ2-3	once	TGTGCCACCAGCGCCGGGACAGGGAGCACAGATACGCAGTATTTT	CATSAGTGSTDTQYF
TRBV4-1	NA	TRBJ1-2	NA	TGCGCCAGCAGCCAACCGAGACCATCGGGGGTGAATGGCTACACCTTC	CASSQPRPSGVNGYTF
TRBV9	NA	TRBJ2-3	NA	TGTGCCAGCAGCGTATCCGGGGGTCTTGATACGCAGTATTTT	CASSVSGGLDTQYF
TRBV4-3	NA	TRBJ1-1	NA	TGCGCCAGCAGCCAAGATTCCCTTTTTAGACAGGTACTGAACACTGAAGCTTTCTTT	CASSQDSLFRQVLNTEAFF
TRBV9	NA	TRBJ2-2	NA	TGTGCCAGCAGCGTAGGAGCGGCCCAAACCGGGGAGCTGTTTTTT	CASSVGAAQTGELFF
TRBV20-1	NA	TRBJ1-2	once	TGCAGTGCTAACAGGGAGGGTGGCTACACCTTC	CSANREGGYTF
TRBV27	TRBD2	TRBJ2-1	NA	TGTGCCAGCAGTTCCCTCCCCGGACTAGCGGAGTCCAATGAGCAGTTCTTC	CASSSLPGLAESNEQFF
TRBV14	TRBD2	TRBJ2-1	NA	TGTGCCAGCAGTCCTTCCCTTCTAGCGGCCCCTTACAATGAGCAGTTCTTC	CASSPSLLAAPYNEQFF
TRBV6-1	NA	TRBJ1-4	NA	TGTGCCAGCAGTGAACCGACCCCCCAGCGTAATGAAAAACTGTTTTTT	CASSEPTPQRNEKLFF
TRBV11-2	NA	TRBJ1-3	NA	TGTGCCAGCAGCTTAGAAGGGAGGATACCTGGAAACACCATATATTTT	CASSLEGRIPGNTIYF
TRBV11-2	TRBD1	TRBJ1-1	NA	TGTGCCAGCAGCCATACGACAGGGGGTACAACTGAAGCTTTCTTT	CASSHTTGGTTEAFF
TRBV7-6	TRBD2	TRBJ2-1	NA	TGTGCCAGCAGCCCGCGCCCTAGCGGGAGAGTTCTGGGCTCCTACAATGAGCAGTTCTTC	CASSPRPSGRVLGSYNEQFF
TRBV6-2/TRBV6-3	NA	TRBJ2-1	NA	TGTGCCAGCAGTTACTCGACGGGGGGCAATTACAATGAGCAGTTCTTC	CASSYSTGGNYNEQFF
TRBV10-2	NA	TRBJ2-2	NA	TGCGCCAGCAGTGCTTCGGGGGAGCTGTTTTTT	CASSASGELFF
TRBV11-2	TRBD1	TRBJ1-3	NA	TGTGCCAGCAGCTTTCAGGGGGACCTGGGAAACACCATATATTTT	CASSFQGDLGNTIYF
TRBV19	TRBD1	TRBJ2-1	NA	TGTGCCAGTAGTATGGGACAGGGGGCCGATGAGCAGTTCTTC	CASSMGQGADEQFF
TRBV4-3	TRBD2	TRBJ2-1	NA	TGCGCCAGCAGCCAAGAACCAGGTAGCGGGAAAAAGCAGTTCTTC	CASSQEPGSGKKQFF
TRBV14	TRBD1	TRBJ1-2	NA	TGTGCCAGCAGCCAAGGGACAGGCCGGGTTGGCTACACCTTC	CASSQGTGRVGYTF
TRBV27	TRBD2	TRBJ2-2	NA	TGTGCCAGCAGTTTGCGGGGGGCTCCAGTCAAGACCGGGGAGCTGTTTTTT	CASSLRGAPVKTGELFF
TRBV10-1	NA	TRBJ2-5	NA	TGCGCCAGCAGTGGGACTGTCCAAGAGACCCAGTACTTC	CASSGTVQETQYF
TRBV11-3	TRBD2	TRBJ2-1	NA	TGTGCCAGCAGCTTAGACCTAGCGGAGAGCTCCTACAATGAGCAGTTCTTC	CASSLDLAESSYNEQFF
TRBV18	NA	TRBJ2-6	few	TGTGCCAGCTCACCACGGACATCAGTCTCTGGGGCCAACGTCCTGACTTTC	CASSPRTSVSGANVLTF
TRBV28	TRBD1	TRBJ1-2	NA	TGTGCCATCCTAGGGACGTTTCAGGGGGCGGCGGGTGGCTACACCTTC	CAILGTFQGAAGGYTF